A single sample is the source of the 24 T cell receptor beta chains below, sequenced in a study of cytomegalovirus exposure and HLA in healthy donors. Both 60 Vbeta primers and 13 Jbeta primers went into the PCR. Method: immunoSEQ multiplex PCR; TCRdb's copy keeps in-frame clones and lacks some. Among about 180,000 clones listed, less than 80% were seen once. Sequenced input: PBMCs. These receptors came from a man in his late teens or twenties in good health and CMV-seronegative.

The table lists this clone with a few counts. This CDR3 is CSVEDFTGGIGELFF. In DNA, the CDR3 is TGCAGCGTTGAAGATTTCACAGGGGGGATCGGGGAGCTGTTTTTT. This sequence joins TRBV29-1 and TRBJ2-2; TRBD1 matches at 8 bases. V lost 0 bases and J lost 7; bases outside the gene matches: 7. CDR1 SQVTM and CDR2 ANQGSEA come from the germline V gene. This CDR3 is 15 amino acids long.

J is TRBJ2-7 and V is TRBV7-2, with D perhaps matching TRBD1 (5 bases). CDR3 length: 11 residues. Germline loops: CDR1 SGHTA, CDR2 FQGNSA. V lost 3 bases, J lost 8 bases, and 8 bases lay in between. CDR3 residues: CASSLSGQQYF. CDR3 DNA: TGTGCCAGCAGCTTGTCAGGGCAGCAGTACTTC. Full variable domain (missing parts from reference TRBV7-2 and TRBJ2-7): GAGVSQSPSNKVTEKGKDVELRCDPISGHTALYWYRQSLGQGLEFLIYFQGNSAPDKSGLPSDRFSAERTGGSVSTLTIQRTQQEDSAVYLCASSLSGQQYFGPGTRLTVT.

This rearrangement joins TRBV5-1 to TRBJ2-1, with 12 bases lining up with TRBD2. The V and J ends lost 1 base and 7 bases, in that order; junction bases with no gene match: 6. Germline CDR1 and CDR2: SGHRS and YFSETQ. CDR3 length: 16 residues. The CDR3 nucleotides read TGCGCCAGCAGCTTGAGGCTAGCGGGGGGGCGAAATGAGCAGTTCTTC. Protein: CASSLRLAGGRNEQFF.

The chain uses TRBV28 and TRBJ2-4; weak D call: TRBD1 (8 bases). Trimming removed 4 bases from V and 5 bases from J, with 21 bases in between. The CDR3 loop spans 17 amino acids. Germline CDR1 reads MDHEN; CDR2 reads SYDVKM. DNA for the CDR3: TGTGCCAGCAGTTACAGGGGGAGGGTCAATTTAGAAAACATTCAGTACTTC. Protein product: CASSYRGRVNLENIQYF.

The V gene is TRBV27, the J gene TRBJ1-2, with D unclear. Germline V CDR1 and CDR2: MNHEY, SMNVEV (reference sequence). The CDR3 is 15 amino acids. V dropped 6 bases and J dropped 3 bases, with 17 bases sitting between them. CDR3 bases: TGTGCCAGCAGCCTTATCCCCACCGCGGACTATGGCTACACCTTC. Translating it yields CASSLIPTADYGYTF.

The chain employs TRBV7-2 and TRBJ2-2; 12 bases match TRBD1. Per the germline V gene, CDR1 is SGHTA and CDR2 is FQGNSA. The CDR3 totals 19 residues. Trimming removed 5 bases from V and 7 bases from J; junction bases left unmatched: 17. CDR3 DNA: TGTGCCAGCAGCACACCGGGACAGGGGGCCCCAAGTCGTCTCGGGGAGCTGTTTTTT. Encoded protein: CASSTPGQGAPSRLGELFF.

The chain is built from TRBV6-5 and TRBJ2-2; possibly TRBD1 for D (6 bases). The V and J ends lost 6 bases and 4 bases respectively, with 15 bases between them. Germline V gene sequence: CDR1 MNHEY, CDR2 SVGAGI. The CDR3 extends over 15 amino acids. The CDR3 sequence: CASSPSQGATGELFF. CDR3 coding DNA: TGTGCCAGCAGCCCCTCACAGGGAGCCACCGGGGAGCTGTTTTTT.

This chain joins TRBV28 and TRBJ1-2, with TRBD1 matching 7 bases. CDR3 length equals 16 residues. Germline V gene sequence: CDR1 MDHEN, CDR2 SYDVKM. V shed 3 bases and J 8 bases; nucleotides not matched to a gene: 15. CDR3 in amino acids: CASSLGGTGRGFGYTF. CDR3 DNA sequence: TGTGCCAGCAGTTTGGGTGGGACGGGCAGGGGGTTCGGCTACACCTTC.

CDR3 sequence (DNA): TGTGCCAGCAGCCCTAGCGGGGGCGGTGAGGTTACGCAGTATTTT. This sequence encodes CASSPSGGGEVTQYF. This sequence joins TRBV7-2 and TRBJ2-3, with 10 bases matching TRBD2. Germline CDR1 and CDR2: SGHTA and FQGNSA. V trimming: 5 bases; J trimming: 8 bases; junction bases outside the gene matches: 10. The CDR3 has 15 amino acids. The whole variable domain, filled in from reference TRBV7-2 and TRBJ2-3, reads GAGVSQSPSNKVTEKGKDVELRCDPISGHTALYWYRQSLGQGLEFLIYFQGNSAPDKSGLPSDRFSAERTGGSVSTLTIQRTQQEDSAVYLCASSPSGGGEVTQYFGPGTRLTVL.

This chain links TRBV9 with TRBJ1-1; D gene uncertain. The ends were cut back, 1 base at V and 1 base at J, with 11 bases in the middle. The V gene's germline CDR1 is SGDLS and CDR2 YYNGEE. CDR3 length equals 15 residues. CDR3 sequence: CASSVSFWANTEAFF. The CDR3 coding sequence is TGTGCCAGCAGCGTAAGTTTCTGGGCGAACACTGAAGCTTTCTTT.

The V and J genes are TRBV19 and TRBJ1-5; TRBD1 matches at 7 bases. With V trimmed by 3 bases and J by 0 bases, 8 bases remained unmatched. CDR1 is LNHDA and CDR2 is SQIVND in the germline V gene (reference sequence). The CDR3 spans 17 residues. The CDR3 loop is CASSIGTAYPSNQPQHF. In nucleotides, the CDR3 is TGTGCCAGTAGTATCGGGACAGCGTATCCTAGCAATCAGCCCCAGCATTTT.

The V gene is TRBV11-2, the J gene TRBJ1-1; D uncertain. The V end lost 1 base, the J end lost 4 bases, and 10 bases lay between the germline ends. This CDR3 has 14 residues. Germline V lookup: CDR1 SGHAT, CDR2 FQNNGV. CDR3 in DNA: TGTGCCAGCAGCTTAGTCGGCGAGGCCACTGAAGCTTTCTTT. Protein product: CASSLVGEATEAFF.

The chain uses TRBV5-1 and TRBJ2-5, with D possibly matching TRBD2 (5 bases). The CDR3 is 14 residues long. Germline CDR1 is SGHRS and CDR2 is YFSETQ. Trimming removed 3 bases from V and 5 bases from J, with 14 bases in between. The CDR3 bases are TGCGCCAGCAGCTCAGAAGGAGGACGTGAGACCCAGTACTTC. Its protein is CASSSEGGRETQYF.

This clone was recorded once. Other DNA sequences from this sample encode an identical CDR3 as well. The CDR3 sequence: CASSLSGQPQHF. CDR3 coding DNA: TGTGCCAGCAGTTTAAGCGGTCAGCCCCAGCATTTT. J is TRBJ1-5 and V is TRBV28; no clear D gene. Trimming stripped 2 bases from V and 6 bases from J, with 5 bases between. The CDR3 is made up of 12 amino acids. The germline V gene encodes CDR1 MDHEN and CDR2 SYDVKM.

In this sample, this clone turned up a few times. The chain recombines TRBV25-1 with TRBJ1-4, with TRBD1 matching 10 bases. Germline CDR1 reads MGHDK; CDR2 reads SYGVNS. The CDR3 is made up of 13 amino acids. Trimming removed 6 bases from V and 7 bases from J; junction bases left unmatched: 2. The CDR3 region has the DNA TGTGCCAGCAGGGGACAGGGGAGTGAAAAACTGTTTTTT. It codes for CASRGQGSEKLFF.

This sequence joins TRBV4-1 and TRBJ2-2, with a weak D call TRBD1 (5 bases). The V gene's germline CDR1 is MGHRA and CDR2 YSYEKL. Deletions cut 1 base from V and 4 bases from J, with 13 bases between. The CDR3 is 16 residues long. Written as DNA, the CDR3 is TGCGCCAGCAGCCAAGCCCCAGGGCCTGTCACCGGGGAGCTGTTTTTT. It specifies CASSQAPGPVTGELFF.

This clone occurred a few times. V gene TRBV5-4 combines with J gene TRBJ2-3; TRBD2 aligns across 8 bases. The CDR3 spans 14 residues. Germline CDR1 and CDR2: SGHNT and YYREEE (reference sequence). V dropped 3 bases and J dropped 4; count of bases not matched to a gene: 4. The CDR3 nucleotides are TGTGCCAGCAGCTCGGGGGGGCGCGCAGATACGCAGTATTTT. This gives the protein CASSSGGRADTQYF.

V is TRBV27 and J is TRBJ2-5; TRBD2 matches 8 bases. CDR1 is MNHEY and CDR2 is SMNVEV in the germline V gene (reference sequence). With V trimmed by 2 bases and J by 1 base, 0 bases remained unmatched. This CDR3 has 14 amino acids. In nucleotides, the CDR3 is TGTGCCAGCAGTTTACTAGCGGGCCAAGAGACCCAGTACTTC. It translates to CASSLLAGQETQYF.

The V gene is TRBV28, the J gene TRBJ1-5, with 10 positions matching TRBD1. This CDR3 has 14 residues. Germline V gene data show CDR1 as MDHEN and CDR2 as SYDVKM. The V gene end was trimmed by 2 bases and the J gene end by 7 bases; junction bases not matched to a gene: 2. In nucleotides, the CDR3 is TGTGCCAGCAGTTTAGCGGGACAGGGGCAGCCCCAGCATTTT. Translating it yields CASSLAGQGQPQHF.

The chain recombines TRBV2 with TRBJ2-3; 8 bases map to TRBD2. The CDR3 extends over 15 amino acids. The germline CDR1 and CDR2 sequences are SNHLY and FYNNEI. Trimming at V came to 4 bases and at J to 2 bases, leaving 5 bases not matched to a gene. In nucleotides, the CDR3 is TGTGCCAGCAGTGTCCAGCGGGGGCACACAGATACGCAGTATTTT. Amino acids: CASSVQRGHTDTQYF.

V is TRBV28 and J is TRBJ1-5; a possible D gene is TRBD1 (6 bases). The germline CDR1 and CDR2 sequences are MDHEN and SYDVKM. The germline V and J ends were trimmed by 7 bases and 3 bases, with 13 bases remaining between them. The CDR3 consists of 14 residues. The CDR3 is CASTEGQPNQPQHF. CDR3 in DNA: TGTGCCAGCACCGAAGGACAGCCCAATCAGCCCCAGCATTTT.

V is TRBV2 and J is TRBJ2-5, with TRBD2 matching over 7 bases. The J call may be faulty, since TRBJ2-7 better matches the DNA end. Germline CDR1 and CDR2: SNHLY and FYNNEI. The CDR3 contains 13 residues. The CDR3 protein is CASSGGGSYEQYF. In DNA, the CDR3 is TGTGCCAGCAGTGGGGGGGGCTCCTACGAGCAGTACTTC.

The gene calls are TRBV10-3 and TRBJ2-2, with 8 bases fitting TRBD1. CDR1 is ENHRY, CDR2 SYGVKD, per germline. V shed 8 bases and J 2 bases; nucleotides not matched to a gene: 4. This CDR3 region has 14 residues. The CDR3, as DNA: TGTGCCATCGACAGGGGACTTAACACCGGGGAGCTGTTTTTT. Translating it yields CAIDRGLNTGELFF.

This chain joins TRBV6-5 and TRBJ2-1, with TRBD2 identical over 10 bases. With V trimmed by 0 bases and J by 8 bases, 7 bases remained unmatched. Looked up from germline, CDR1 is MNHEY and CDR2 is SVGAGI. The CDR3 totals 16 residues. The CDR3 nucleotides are TGTGCCAGCAGTTACTCCGCTAGCGGGAGTTACCATGAGCAGTTCTTC. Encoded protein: CASSYSASGSYHEQFF.